This T cell receptor (beta chain) was retrieved from a study of blood T cells in healthy people across ages. In the study overall: Template switching recovered approximately one barcoded beta molecule for every two T cells.

Each sample yielded at least 5.5 micrograms of PBMC total RNA. This CDR3 has 15 amino acids. The trim removed 2 bases at V and 3 bases at J, leaving 3 bases unmatched. Germline V gene sequence: CDR1 MNHEY, CDR2 SVGEGT. The use of a sample-barcoded 5' primer and a J-beta primer mix characterized a second PCR of 7 to 11 cycles. Template switching added a 12-random-nucleotide identifier to every cDNA molecule. Each CDR3 protein gets one entry after TCRdb re-called the 5' RACE reads with MiXCR. Among about 800,000 distinct CDR3 sequences listed, roughly 46% were seen once. This clonotype has more than one count but fewer than ten.

The V gene is TRBV6-2 or TRBV6-3, the J gene TRBJ2-1; 8 nucleotides line up with TRBD2. What was sequenced was blood. The source is an elderly man in good health. The CDR3 coding sequence is TGTGCCAGCAGTTACGCGGGAGGTAACTACAATGAGCAGTTCTTC. Its protein product is CASSYAGGNYNEQFF.